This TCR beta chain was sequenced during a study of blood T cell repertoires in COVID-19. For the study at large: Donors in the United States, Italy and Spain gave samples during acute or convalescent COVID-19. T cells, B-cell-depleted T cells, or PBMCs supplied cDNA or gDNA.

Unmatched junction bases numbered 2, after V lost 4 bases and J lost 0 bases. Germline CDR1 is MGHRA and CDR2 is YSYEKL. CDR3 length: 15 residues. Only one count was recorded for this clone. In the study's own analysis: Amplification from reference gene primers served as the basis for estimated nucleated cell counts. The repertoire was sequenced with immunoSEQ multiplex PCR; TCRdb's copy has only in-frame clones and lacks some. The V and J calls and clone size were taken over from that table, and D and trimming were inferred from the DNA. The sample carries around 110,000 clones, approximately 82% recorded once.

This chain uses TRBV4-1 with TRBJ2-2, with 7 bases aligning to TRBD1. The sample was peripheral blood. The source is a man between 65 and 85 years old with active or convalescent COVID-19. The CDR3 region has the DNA TGCGCCAGCAGCCGCGACAGGGCGAACACCGGGGAGCTGTTTTTT. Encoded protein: CASSRDRANTGELFF.